Presented here are 21 T cell receptor beta chains from one specimen sequenced in a study of shared clonotypes between healthy human individuals. Method: immunoSEQ multiplex PCR; TCRdb's copy keeps in-frame clones and lacks some. The sample includes around 2,000,000 clones, roughly 91% seen only once; the top ten take about 1.5%. Cells designated naive CD8 were CD45RO-negative and were positively selected for CCR7, with terminally differentiated effector memory CD45RA+ cells excluded. Sequenced input: naive CD8+ T cells from PBMCs. These receptors were obtained from a man between 18 and 29 years old in good health. Some clones in this sample may be carry-over from other donors' samples.

The sample holds a few counts of this clone. The chain carries TRBV7-9 and TRBJ1-2; a weak D match, TRBD1 (5 bases). The V end lost 5 bases, the J end lost 6 bases, and 10 bases lay between the germline ends. This CDR3 comprises 12 residues. Germline-derived CDR1 and CDR2 are SEHNR and FQNEAQ (reference sequence). The CDR3 bases are TGTGCCAGCAGCCCGACAGAGGATGGCTACACCTTC. Protein sequence: CASSPTEDGYTF.

The rearrangement links TRBV7-9 to TRBJ2-7, with 16 bases lining up with TRBD2. The CDR3 is 17 amino acids. Unmatched junction bases numbered 5, after V lost 3 bases and J lost 3 bases. The germline gives CDR1 SEHNR, CDR2 FQNEAQ (reference sequence). CDR3: CASSLGLAGGLGYEQYF. CDR3 in DNA: TGTGCCAGCAGCTTGGGACTAGCGGGAGGGCTGGGCTACGAGCAGTACTTC. The whole variable domain, remainder taken from reference TRBV7-9 and TRBJ2-7, is DTGVSQNPRHKITKRGQNVTFRCDPISEHNRLYWYRQTLGQGPEFLTYFQNEAQLEKSRLLSDRFSAERPKGSFSTLEIQRTEQGDSAMYLCASSLGLAGGLGYEQYFGPGTRLTVT.

This clone was recorded only once. J is TRBJ2-1 and V is TRBV7-6; 12 positions match TRBD2. CDR3 length: 15 residues. The trim removed 5 bases at V and 6 bases at J, leaving 5 bases unmatched. Germline V gene lookup returns CDR1 SGHVS and CDR2 FNYEAQ. CDR3 residues: CASSATSGRFNEQFF. The CDR3, as DNA: TGTGCCAGCAGCGCGACTAGCGGGAGATTCAATGAGCAGTTCTTC.

V gene TRBV27 combines with J gene TRBJ2-3; D gene unclear. The CDR3 sequence is 14 residues long. Deletions cut 6 bases from V and 8 bases from J, with 18 bases between. Germline V gene lookup returns CDR1 MNHEY and CDR2 SMNVEV (reference sequence). The CDR3: CASRYFPGARTQYF. The CDR3 nucleotides are TGTGCCAGCAGGTACTTTCCGGGCGCACGTACGCAGTATTTT.

The chain links TRBV19 to TRBJ2-7; 10 nucleotides match TRBD2. Germline V gene data show CDR1 as LNHDA and CDR2 as SQIVND (reference sequence). The CDR3 spans 16 residues. The junction had 8 bases not matched to a gene; V was cut back by 1 base and J by 5 bases. CDR3 loop: CASSIVPTSGFHEQYF. The CDR3 nucleotides are TGTGCCAGTAGTATAGTACCGACTAGCGGGTTCCACGAGCAGTACTTC.

The chain combines TRBV14 with TRBJ2-7, with D maybe TRBD1 (6 bases). The V end was cut by 2 bases, the J end by 3 bases, with 14 bases between. Per germline, CDR1 SGHDN and CDR2 FVKESK. The CDR3 has 15 amino acids. The CDR3 DNA sequence: TGTGCCAGCAGCCAACCGACAGGCACCCACTACGAGCAGTACTTC. Translation: CASSQPTGTHYEQYF.

This sequence joins TRBV7-3 and TRBJ2-4; D ambiguous. This CDR3 region has 13 residues. With 7 bases removed from V and 2 bases from J, the gap between germline ends came to 9 bases. Germline V gene lookup returns CDR1 SGHTA and CDR2 FQGTGA. As DNA, the CDR3 is TGTGCCAGCAACTCCGGGTCCAAAAACATTCAGTACTTC. Translated, it gives CASNSGSKNIQYF.

This clone was seen just once. The chain recombines TRBV28 with TRBJ2-7, with 10 bases lining up with TRBD2. There are 16 residues in the CDR3. Germline V gene data show CDR1 as MDHEN and CDR2 as SYDVKM. With V trimmed by 3 bases and J by 5 bases, 10 bases remained unmatched. CDR3 in amino acids: CASSFVAGGDADEQYF. The CDR3 nucleotides read TGTGCCAGCAGTTTCGTAGCGGGGGGAGACGCCGACGAGCAGTACTTC.

This chain connects TRBV5-5 to TRBJ2-7, with TRBD2 matching 11 bases. CDR1 and CDR2 (germline): SGHKS, YYEKEE (reference sequence). V lost 3 bases and J lost 5; bases outside the gene matches: 7. This CDR3 contains 15 residues. The CDR3 DNA reads TGTGCCAGCAGCTCCCTAGCGGGAGGTCCCGACGAGCAGTACTTC. Translation: CASSSLAGGPDEQYF.

CDR3 sequence reads: CASSSPGTQNTEAFF. CDR3 nucleotide sequence: TGTGCCAGCAGCTCCCCCGGGACCCAGAACACTGAAGCTTTCTTT. This sequence joins TRBV7-9 and TRBJ1-1; D might be TRBD1 (5 bases). Trimming removed 4 bases at V and 1 base at J, with 13 bases between. This CDR3 comprises 15 residues. Germline values: CDR1 SEHNR, CDR2 FQNEAQ (reference sequence).

The chain employs TRBV7-2 and TRBJ2-7, with 11 nucleotides matching TRBD2. J was trimmed by 3 bases and V by 5 bases; bases with no gene match: 12. The CDR3 is made up of 17 amino acids. Germline values: CDR1 SGHTA, CDR2 FQGNSA. CDR3 sequence: CASSVKMGLAALYEQYF. The CDR3 DNA follows: TGTGCCAGCAGCGTAAAGATGGGACTAGCGGCCCTCTACGAGCAGTACTTC.

The chain joins TRBV7-3 to TRBJ2-2; the D gene is possibly TRBD2 (7 bases). This CDR3 is 18 amino acids long. Looked up from germline, CDR1 is SGHTA and CDR2 is FQGTGA. Trimming removed 7 bases at V and 3 bases at J, with 24 bases between. The CDR3 loop reads CASTLGWRGPEDTGELFF. CDR3 bases: TGTGCCAGCACTCTAGGCTGGCGGGGGCCGGAGGACACCGGGGAGCTGTTTTTT. Supplemented by reference TRBV7-3 and TRBJ2-2, the full variable domain reads GAGVSQTPSNKVTEKGKYVELRCDPISGHTALYWYRQSLGQGPEFLIYFQGTGAADDSGLPNDRFFAVRPEGSVSTLKIQRTERGDSAVYLCASTLGWRGPEDTGELFFGEGSRLTVL.

This rearrangement joins TRBV5-1 to TRBJ2-7, with TRBD1 identical over 8 bases. J gave up 5 bases and V 4 bases, and 8 bases lay outside the gene matches. This CDR3 has 14 residues. CDR1 SGHRS and CDR2 YFSETQ come from the germline V gene. The CDR3 spells CASSPGTGVNEQYF. CDR3 bases: TGCGCCAGCAGCCCGGGGACAGGAGTTAACGAGCAGTACTTC. Filled out from reference TRBV5-1 and TRBJ2-7, the complete variable domain reads KAGVTQTPRYLIKTRGQQVTLSCSPISGHRSVSWYQQTPGQGLQFLFEYFSETQRNKGNFPGRFSGRQFSNSRSEMNVSTLELGDSALYLCASSPGTGVNEQYFGPGTRLTVT.

This chain joins TRBV19 and TRBJ1-5; D gene ambiguous. The CDR3 covers 14 residues. The V gene's germline CDR1 is LNHDA and CDR2 SQIVND (reference sequence). V was cut by 5 bases and J by 5 bases, with 13 bases left in between. Written as DNA, the CDR3 is TGTGCCAGTAGTTCCCTTTTTAGGGATCAGCCCCAGCATTTT. Its translation: CASSSLFRDQPQHF.

This chain connects TRBV5-1 to TRBJ2-2; perhaps TRBD1 as D (5 bases). In germline, CDR1 is SGHRS, CDR2 YFSETQ. The CDR3 consists of 16 residues. V was cut by 2 bases and J by 2 bases, with 13 bases left in between. The CDR3, as DNA: TGCGCCAGCAGCTTAGGAACAGGCATAAACACCGGGGAGCTGTTTTTT. It specifies CASSLGTGINTGELFF.

The chain couples TRBV7-2 to TRBJ1-1; D is unresolved. Trimming took off 5 bases at V and 0 bases at J, with 16 bases between the two ends. CDR3 size: 16 residues. Per the germline V gene, CDR1 is SGHTA and CDR2 is FQGNSA. DNA for the CDR3: TGTGCCAGCAGCCCCCGAGGACCCTTCATGAACACTGAAGCTTTCTTT. Translated: CASSPRGPFMNTEAFF. Full variable domain (missing parts from reference TRBV7-2 and TRBJ1-1): GAGVSQSPSNKVTEKGKDVELRCDPISGHTALYWYRQSLGQGLEFLIYFQGNSAPDKSGLPSDRFSAERTGGSVSTLTIQRTQQEDSAVYLCASSPRGPFMNTEAFFGQGTRLTVV.

This chain joins TRBV7-9 and TRBJ2-4, with 7 bases aligning to TRBD2. V shed 2 bases and J 1 base; nucleotides not matched to a gene: 11. The CDR3 totals 18 residues. Per the germline V gene, CDR1 is SEHNR and CDR2 is FQNEAQ (reference sequence). CDR3 bases: TGTGCCAGCAGCTTACCTAGCGGCGGTTTTCAGGCCAAAAACATTCAGTACTTC. Translated, it gives CASSLPSGGFQAKNIQYF. Full variable domain (rest looked up from reference TRBV7-9 and TRBJ2-4): DTGVSQNPRHKITKRGQNVTFRCDPISEHNRLYWYRQTLGQGPEFLTYFQNEAQLEKSRLLSDRFSAERPKGSFSTLEIQRTEQGDSAMYLCASSLPSGGFQAKNIQYFGAGTRLSVL.

This chain connects TRBV7-9 to TRBJ2-4, with 9 bases lining up with TRBD2. V lost 4 bases, J lost 6 bases, and 7 bases stayed unmatched. In germline, CDR1 is SEHNR, CDR2 FQNEAQ (reference sequence). The CDR3 sequence is 15 residues long. The CDR3 region has the DNA TGTGCCAGCAGCTATGGGGCGGGAGGGCCAAACATTCAGTACTTC. It yields the protein CASSYGAGGPNIQYF.

As regards this clone: The germline gene is not matched at one end of the junction; a read error may be the cause. The CDR3 DNA reads TGTGCCAGCAGAGTCTCGGGACTAGCGGTCTTC. This gives the protein CASRVSGLAVF. The gene calls are TRBV25-1 and TRBJ2-1, with 11 bases lining up with TRBD2. CDR3 length: 11 amino acids. Germline V gene sequence: CDR1 MGHDK, CDR2 SYGVNS.

The rearrangement joins TRBV5-1 to TRBJ1-3, with TRBD1 identical over 7 bases. V was pared by 1 base and J by 4 bases, with 14 bases of the junction left unmatched. Germline lookup yields CDR1 SGHRS and CDR2 YFSETQ. The CDR3 runs to 18 residues. For the CDR3, the DNA is TGCGCCAGCAGCTTGCAGGCATGGGACAGTGCGACGGGAAACACCATATATTTT. It translates to CASSLQAWDSATGNTIYF.

The sample holds one count of this clone. The gene calls are TRBV4-3 and TRBJ2-7; D unresolved. Trimming removed 1 base at V and 4 bases at J, with 14 bases between. Per germline, CDR1 LGHNA and CDR2 YSLEER. CDR3 length: 15 amino acids. The CDR3 reads CASSQGDHRVYEQYF. In nucleotides, the CDR3 is TGCGCCAGCAGCCAAGGAGACCATAGAGTATACGAGCAGTACTTC.